A selection of T cell receptor beta chains follows, all from one sample in a study of high-grade serous ovarian cancer treatment subgroups. Sequenced by immunoSEQ multiplex PCR; TCRdb stores in-frame clones only, minus some. Here the sample spans some 20,000 clones, 75% being singletons. Material for sequencing was tumor tissue. The receptors stem from a human donor with high-grade serous ovarian cancer. CDR3s include the opening cysteine and the closing phenylalanine or tryptophan. D genes are given only for firm matches. Clone size, where shown, is once, few, many, or a class for clones that have expanded.

CDR3 protein: CASSLGPNNEQFF
CDR3 DNA: TGTGCCAGCAGCTTAGGTCCTAACAATGAGCAGTTCTTC
J gene: TRBJ2-1
clone size: -
D gene: -
V gene: TRBV7-2

CDR3 protein: CAISEPRSSGANVLTF
CDR3 DNA: TGTGCCATCAGTGAGCCTCGGAGCTCTGGGGCCAACGTCCTGACTTTC
J gene: TRBJ2-6
clone size: once
D gene: -
V gene: TRBV10-3

CDR3 protein: CASGEDRSFTYEQYF
CDR3 DNA: TGTGCCAGCGGCGAGGACAGGTCTTTCACCTACGAGCAGTACTTC
J gene: TRBJ2-7
clone size: -
D gene: TRBD1
V gene: TRBV28

CDR3 protein: CASSAGGTYEQYF
CDR3 DNA: TGTGCTAGCAGCGCGGGAGGGACCTACGAGCAGTACTTC
J gene: TRBJ2-7
clone size: few
D gene: TRBD2
V gene: TRBV7-7

CDR3 protein: CASRLERGMEAFF
CDR3 DNA: TGTGCCAGCAGACTCGAGAGGGGAATGGAGGCTTTCTTT
J gene: TRBJ1-1
clone size: -
D gene: -
V gene: TRBV28

CDR3 protein: CASSQTGYGNTIYF
CDR3 DNA: TGTGCCAGCAGTCAGACAGGGTATGGAAACACCATATATTTT
J gene: TRBJ1-3
clone size: few
D gene: TRBD1
V gene: TRBV2

CDR3 protein: CASSFREGSVRETQYF
CDR3 DNA: TGTGCCAGCAGTTTCCGAGAGGGGTCCGTAAGGGAGACCCAGTACTTC
J gene: TRBJ2-5
clone size: -
D gene: -
V gene: TRBV28

CDR3 protein: CASSYRDRGNTEAFF
CDR3 DNA: TGTGCCAGCAGCTACCGGGACAGGGGGAACACTGAAGCTTTCTTT
J gene: TRBJ1-1
clone size: medium-sized
D gene: TRBD1
V gene: TRBV11-3

CDR3 protein: CASSIYGPGPQHF
CDR3 DNA: TGTGCCAGCTCTATCTATGGCCCTGGACCCCAGCATTTT
J gene: TRBJ1-5
clone size: -
D gene: -
V gene: TRBV27

CDR3 protein: CASSRQTGASEGYTF
CDR3 DNA: TGCGCCAGCAGCCGCCAGACAGGGGCGTCTGAAGGCTACACCTTC
J gene: TRBJ1-2
clone size: -
D gene: TRBD1
V gene: TRBV4-1

CDR3 protein: CASSLPRTSGTGELFF
CDR3 DNA: TGTGCCAGCAGCTTGCCTAGGACTAGCGGCACCGGGGAGCTGTTTTTT
J gene: TRBJ2-2
clone size: few
D gene: TRBD2
V gene: TRBV5-6

CDR3 protein: CASSPQSSGMLLYNEQFF
CDR3 DNA: TGTGCCAGCTCACCACAATCGTCAGGGATGCTCTTGTACAATGAGCAGTTCTTC
J gene: TRBJ2-1
clone size: -
D gene: -
V gene: TRBV18

CDR3 protein: CASSIVGGTSYEQYF
CDR3 DNA: TGTGCCAGCAGCATAGTGGGAGGGACCTCCTACGAGCAGTACTTC
J gene: TRBJ2-7
clone size: -
D gene: TRBD2
V gene: TRBV28

CDR3 protein: CASTGYGVSGNTIYF
CDR3 DNA: TGTGCCAGCACCGGATACGGGGTCTCTGGAAACACCATATATTTT
J gene: TRBJ1-3
clone size: few
D gene: -
V gene: TRBV11-3

CDR3 protein: CASSAYYSGGFEAFF
CDR3 DNA: TGTGCCAGCAGCGCATACTACAGCGGCGGGTTTGAAGCTTTCTTT
J gene: TRBJ1-1
clone size: few
D gene: -
V gene: TRBV9

CDR3 protein: CASSLTGDDQPQHF
CDR3 DNA: TGTGCCAGCAGCTTGACAGGGGACGATCAGCCCCAGCATTTT
J gene: TRBJ1-5
clone size: -
D gene: TRBD1
V gene: TRBV7-9

CDR3 protein: CAISDRLSSEQFF
CDR3 DNA: TGTGCCATCAGCGACAGGTTATCCAGTGAGCAGTTCTTC
J gene: TRBJ2-1
clone size: -
D gene: -
V gene: TRBV10-3

CDR3 protein: CAWSVGQGDGYTF
CDR3 DNA: TGTGCCTGGAGTGTCGGACAGGGGGATGGCTACACCTTC
J gene: TRBJ1-2
clone size: -
D gene: TRBD1
V gene: TRBV30

CDR3 protein: CASASDSSYNEQFF
CDR3 DNA: TGTGCCAGCGCTAGCGACAGCTCCTACAATGAGCAGTTCTTC
J gene: TRBJ2-1
clone size: once
D gene: -
V gene: TRBV2

CDR3 protein: CASSVGSTDTQYF
CDR3 DNA: TGTGCCAGCAGCGTCGGGAGTACAGATACGCAGTATTTT
J gene: TRBJ2-3
clone size: once
D gene: -
V gene: TRBV5-4

CDR3 protein: CASSTGDNAGYTF
CDR3 DNA: TGTGCCAGCTCTACAGGGGATAACGCTGGCTACACCTTC
J gene: TRBJ1-2
clone size: -
D gene: TRBD1
V gene: TRBV6-6

CDR3 protein: CASSPPSGSHSYNEQFF
CDR3 DNA: TGTGCCAGCAGCCCTCCTAGCGGGAGTCATTCCTACAATGAGCAGTTCTTC
J gene: TRBJ2-1
clone size: -
D gene: TRBD2
V gene: TRBV7-2

CDR3 protein: CASSLWAASSYEQYF
CDR3 DNA: TGTGCCAGCAGCTTGTGGGCGGCGAGCTCCTACGAGCAGTACTTC
J gene: TRBJ2-7
clone size: -
D gene: -
V gene: TRBV5-6

CDR3 protein: CASSLSLNEQFF
CDR3 DNA: TGTGCCAGCAGTTTAAGCTTGAATGAGCAGTTCTTC
J gene: TRBJ2-1
clone size: few
D gene: -
V gene: TRBV27

CDR3 protein: CASSPRQGTNEKLFF
CDR3 DNA: TGTGCCAGCAGTCCACGACAGGGGACTAATGAAAAACTGTTTTTT
J gene: TRBJ1-4
clone size: -
D gene: TRBD1
V gene: TRBV27

CDR3 protein: CASSLDQGGSIAKNIQYF
CDR3 DNA: TGTGCCAGCAGCTTAGATCAGGGGGGCTCGATAGCCAAAAACATTCAGTACTTC
J gene: TRBJ2-4
clone size: -
D gene: -
V gene: TRBV11-3

CDR3 protein: CASSIIGNEQFF
CDR3 DNA: TGTGCCAGCAGCATAATTGGGAATGAGCAGTTCTTC
J gene: TRBJ2-1
clone size: few
D gene: -
V gene: TRBV27

CDR3 protein: CASTGTRGISPLHF
CDR3 DNA: TGTGCCAGCACCGGGACTCGGGGCATTTCACCCCTCCACTTT
J gene: TRBJ1-6
clone size: -
D gene: -
V gene: TRBV27

CDR3 protein: CASSLGTDGPNYGYTF
CDR3 DNA: TGTGCCAGCAGCTTGGGGACGGACGGGCCTAACTATGGCTACACCTTC
J gene: TRBJ1-2
clone size: -
D gene: -
V gene: TRBV5-6

CDR3 protein: CASSLPGILGSYGYTF
CDR3 DNA: TGCGCCAGCAGCTTGCCGGGGATACTTGGTAGCTATGGCTACACCTTC
J gene: TRBJ1-2
clone size: -
D gene: -
V gene: TRBV5-1

CDR3 protein: CASSRGSGRYEQFF
CDR3 DNA: TGTGCCAGTAGTCGGGGGAGCGGGAGATATGAGCAGTTCTTC
J gene: TRBJ2-1
clone size: -
D gene: TRBD2
V gene: TRBV19